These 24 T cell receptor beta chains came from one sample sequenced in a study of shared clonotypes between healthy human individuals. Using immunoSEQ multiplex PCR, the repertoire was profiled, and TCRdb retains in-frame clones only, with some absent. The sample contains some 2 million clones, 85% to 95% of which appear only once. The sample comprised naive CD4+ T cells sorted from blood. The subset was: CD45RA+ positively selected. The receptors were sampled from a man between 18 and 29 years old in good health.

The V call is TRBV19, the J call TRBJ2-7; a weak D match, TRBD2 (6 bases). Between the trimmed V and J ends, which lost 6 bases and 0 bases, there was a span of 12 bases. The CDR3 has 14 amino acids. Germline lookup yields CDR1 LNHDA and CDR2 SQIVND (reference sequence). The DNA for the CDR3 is TGTGCCAGTAGGGCGGGACGGGGCTCCTACGAGCAGTACTTC. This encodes CASRAGRGSYEQYF. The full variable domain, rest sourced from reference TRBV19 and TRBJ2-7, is DGGITQSPKYLFRKEGQNVTLSCEQNLNHDAMYWYRQDPGQGLRLIYYSQIVNDFQKGDIAEGYSVSREKKESFPLTVTSAQKNPTAFYLCASRAGRGSYEQYFGPGTRLTVT.

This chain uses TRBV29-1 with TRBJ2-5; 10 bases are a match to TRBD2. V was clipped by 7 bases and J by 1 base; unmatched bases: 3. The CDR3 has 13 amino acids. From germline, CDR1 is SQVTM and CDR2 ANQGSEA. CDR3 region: CSGSGRLQETQYF. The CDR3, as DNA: TGCAGCGGTAGCGGGAGGCTCCAAGAGACCCAGTACTTC.

The CDR3 here is CASSPAGDGRNQPQHF. CDR3 in DNA: TGTGCCAGCAGTCCCGCCGGGGACGGGAGAAATCAGCCCCAGCATTTT. The chain recombines TRBV28 with TRBJ1-5; tentatively, D is TRBD1 (5 bases). V lost 5 bases, J lost 4 bases, and 18 bases lay in between. This CDR3 comprises 16 residues. The germline CDR1 and CDR2 sequences are MDHEN and SYDVKM.

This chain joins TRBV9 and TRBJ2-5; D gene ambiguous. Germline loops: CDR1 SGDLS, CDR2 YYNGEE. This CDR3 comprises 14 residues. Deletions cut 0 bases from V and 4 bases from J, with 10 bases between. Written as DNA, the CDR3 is TGTGCCAGCAGCGTAGCGGCACTCCGAGAGACCCAGTACTTC. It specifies CASSVAALRETQYF.

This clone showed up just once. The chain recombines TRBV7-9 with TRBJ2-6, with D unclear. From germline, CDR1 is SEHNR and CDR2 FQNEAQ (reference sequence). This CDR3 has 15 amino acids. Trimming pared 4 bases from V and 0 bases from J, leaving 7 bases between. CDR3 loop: CASSWSGSGANVLTF. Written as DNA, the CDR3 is TGTGCCAGCAGCTGGTCGGGCTCTGGGGCCAACGTCCTGACTTTC.

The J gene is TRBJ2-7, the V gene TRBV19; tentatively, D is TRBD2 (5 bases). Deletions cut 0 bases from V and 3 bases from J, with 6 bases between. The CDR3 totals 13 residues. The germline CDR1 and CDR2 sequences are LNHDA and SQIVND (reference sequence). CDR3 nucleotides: TGTGCCAGTAGTATAGAGACTAACTACGAGCAGTACTTC. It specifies CASSIETNYEQYF.

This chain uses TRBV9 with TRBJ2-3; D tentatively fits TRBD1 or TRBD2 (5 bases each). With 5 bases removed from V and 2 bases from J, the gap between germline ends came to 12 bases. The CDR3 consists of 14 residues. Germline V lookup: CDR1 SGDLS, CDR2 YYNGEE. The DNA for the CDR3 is TGTGCCAGCAGTTCGTGGGGGAACACAGATACGCAGTATTTT. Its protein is CASSSWGNTDTQYF. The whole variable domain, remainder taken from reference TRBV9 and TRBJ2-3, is DSGVTQTPKHLITATGQRVTLRCSPRSGDLSVYWYQQSLDQGLQFLIQYYNGEERAKGNILERFSAQQFPDLHSELNLSSLELGDSALYFCASSSWGNTDTQYFGPGTRLTVL.

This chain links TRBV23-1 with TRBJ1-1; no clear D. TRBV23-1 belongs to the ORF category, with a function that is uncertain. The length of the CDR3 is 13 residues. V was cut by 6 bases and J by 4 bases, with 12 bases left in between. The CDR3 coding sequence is TGCGCCAGCAGCTCCTTTCCACGCACTGAAGCTTTCTTT. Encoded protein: CASSSFPRTEAFF.

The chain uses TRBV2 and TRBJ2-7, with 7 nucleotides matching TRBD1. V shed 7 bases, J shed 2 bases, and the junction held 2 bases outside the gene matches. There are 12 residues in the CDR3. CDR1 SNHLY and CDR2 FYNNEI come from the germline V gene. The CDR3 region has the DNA TGTGCCAGCACGACAGGGACCTACGAGCAGTACTTC. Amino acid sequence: CASTTGTYEQYF.

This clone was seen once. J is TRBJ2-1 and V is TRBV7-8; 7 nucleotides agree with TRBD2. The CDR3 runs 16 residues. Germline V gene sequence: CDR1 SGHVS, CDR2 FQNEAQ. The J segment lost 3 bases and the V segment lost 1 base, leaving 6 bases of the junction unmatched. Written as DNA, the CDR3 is TGTGCCAGCAGCTTAGGCCTGACTAGCAGCTACAATGAGCAGTTCTTC. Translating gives CASSLGLTSSYNEQFF.

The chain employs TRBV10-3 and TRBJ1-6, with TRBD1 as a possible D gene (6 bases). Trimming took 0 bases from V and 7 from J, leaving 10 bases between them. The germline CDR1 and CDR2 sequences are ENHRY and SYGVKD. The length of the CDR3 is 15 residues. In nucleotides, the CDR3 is TGTGCCATCAGTGAGTCCGCAGGGGCCAATTCACCCCTCCACTTT. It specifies CAISESAGANSPLHF.

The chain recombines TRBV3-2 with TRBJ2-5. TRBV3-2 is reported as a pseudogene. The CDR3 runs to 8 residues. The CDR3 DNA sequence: TGTGCCAGCACGCCCCAGTACTTC. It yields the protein CASTPQYF.

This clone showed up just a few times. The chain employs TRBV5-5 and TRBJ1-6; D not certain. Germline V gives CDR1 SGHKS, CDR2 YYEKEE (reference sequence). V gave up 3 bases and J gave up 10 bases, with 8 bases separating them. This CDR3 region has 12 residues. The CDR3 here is CASSSYGSPLHF. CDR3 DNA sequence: TGTGCCAGCAGCTCCTACGGCTCACCCCTCCACTTT. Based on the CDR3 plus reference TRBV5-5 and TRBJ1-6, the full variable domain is DAGVTQSPTHLIKTRGQQVTLRCSPISGHKSVSWYQQVLGQGPQFIFQYYEKEERGRGNFPDRFSARQFPNYSSELNVNALLLGDSALYLCASSSYGSPLHFGNGTRLTVT.

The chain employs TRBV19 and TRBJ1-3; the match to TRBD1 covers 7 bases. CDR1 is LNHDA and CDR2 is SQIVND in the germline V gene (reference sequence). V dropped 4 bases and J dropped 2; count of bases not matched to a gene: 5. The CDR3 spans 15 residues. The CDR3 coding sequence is TGTGCCAGTAGTACTTCCGGGACAGCTGGAAACACCATATATTTT. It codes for CASSTSGTAGNTIYF.

The CDR3 sequence is CASSYITGLEAFF. The CDR3, as DNA: TGTGCCAGCAGTTACATCACCGGGTTAGAAGCTTTCTTT. V is TRBV6-5 and J is TRBJ1-1; unclear D gene. The CDR3 has 13 residues. Trimming left V 2 bases short and J 8 bases short, with 12 bases between. Germline CDR1 reads MNHEY; CDR2 reads SVGAGI.

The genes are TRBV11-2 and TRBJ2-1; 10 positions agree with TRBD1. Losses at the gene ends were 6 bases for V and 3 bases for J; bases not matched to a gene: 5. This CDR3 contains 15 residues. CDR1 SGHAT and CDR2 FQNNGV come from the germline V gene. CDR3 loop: CASSPRDRGYNEQFF. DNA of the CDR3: TGTGCCAGCAGTCCCCGGGACAGGGGCTACAATGAGCAGTTCTTC.

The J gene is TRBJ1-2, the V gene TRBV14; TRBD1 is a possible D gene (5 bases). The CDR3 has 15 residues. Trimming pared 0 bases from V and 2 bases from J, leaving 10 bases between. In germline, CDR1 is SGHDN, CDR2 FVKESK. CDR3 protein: CASSQDRRGNYGYTF. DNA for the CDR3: TGTGCCAGCAGCCAAGATCGGAGGGGCAACTATGGCTACACCTTC.

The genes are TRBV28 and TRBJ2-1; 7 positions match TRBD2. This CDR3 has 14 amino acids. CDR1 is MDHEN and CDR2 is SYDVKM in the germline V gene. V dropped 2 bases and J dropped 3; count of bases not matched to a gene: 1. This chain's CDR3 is CASSLASGYNEQFF. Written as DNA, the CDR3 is TGTGCCAGCAGTTTAGCTAGCGGCTACAATGAGCAGTTCTTC.

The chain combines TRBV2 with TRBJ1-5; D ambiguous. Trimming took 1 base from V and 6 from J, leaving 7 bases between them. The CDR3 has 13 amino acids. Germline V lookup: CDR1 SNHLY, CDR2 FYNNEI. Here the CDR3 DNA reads TGTGCCAGCAGTGAAGATGCTTCTCAGCCCCAGCATTTT. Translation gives CASSEDASQPQHF.

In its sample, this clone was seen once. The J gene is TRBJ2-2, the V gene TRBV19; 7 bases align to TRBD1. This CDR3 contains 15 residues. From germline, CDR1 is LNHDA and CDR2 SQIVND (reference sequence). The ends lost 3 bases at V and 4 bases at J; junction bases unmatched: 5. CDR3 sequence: CASSMTGMSTGELFF. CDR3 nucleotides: TGTGCCAGTAGTATGACAGGGATGAGCACCGGGGAGCTGTTTTTT.

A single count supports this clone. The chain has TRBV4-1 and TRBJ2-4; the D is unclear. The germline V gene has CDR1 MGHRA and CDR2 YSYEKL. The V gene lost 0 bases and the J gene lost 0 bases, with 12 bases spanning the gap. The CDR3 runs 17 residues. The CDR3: CASSQDLAGTAKNIQYF. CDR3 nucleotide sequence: TGCGCCAGCAGCCAAGATTTGGCAGGTACAGCCAAAAACATTCAGTACTTC.

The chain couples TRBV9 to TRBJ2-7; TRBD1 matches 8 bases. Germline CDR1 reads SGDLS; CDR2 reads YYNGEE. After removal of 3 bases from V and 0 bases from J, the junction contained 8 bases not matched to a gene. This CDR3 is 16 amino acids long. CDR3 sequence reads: CASSAGGQVSSYEQYF. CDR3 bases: TGTGCCAGCAGCGCAGGGGGACAGGTTAGCTCCTACGAGCAGTACTTC.

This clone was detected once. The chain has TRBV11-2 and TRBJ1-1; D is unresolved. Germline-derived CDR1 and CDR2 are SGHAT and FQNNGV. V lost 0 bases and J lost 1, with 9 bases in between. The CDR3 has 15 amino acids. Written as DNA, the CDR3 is TGTGCCAGCAGCTTAGATCGCGTTGGGAACACTGAAGCTTTCTTT. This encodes CASSLDRVGNTEAFF.

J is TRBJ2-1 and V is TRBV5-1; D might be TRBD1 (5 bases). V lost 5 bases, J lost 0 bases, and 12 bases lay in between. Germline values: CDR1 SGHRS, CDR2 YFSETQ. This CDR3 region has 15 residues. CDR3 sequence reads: CASSTGRNSYNEQFF. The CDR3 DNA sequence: TGCGCCAGCAGTACAGGCAGGAACTCCTACAATGAGCAGTTCTTC.